The rows below give T cell receptor beta chains drawn from one sample of a study of blood T cell repertoires in COVID-19. The method was immunoSEQ multiplex PCR; TCRdb's version includes in-frame clones alone and lacks a portion of them. Of 200,000 to 300,000 clones in the sample, about 90% were seen once. Sequenced sample: peripheral blood. These TCRs come from a woman aged 45-59 years with acute or convalescent COVID-19. The CDR3 runs from the conserved cysteine through the conserved F or W. The size entry is marked missing in some rows and otherwise reads once, few, many or a size class.

CDR3 length: 15; V gene: TRBV7-3; clone size: once; CDR3 protein: CASSIGLAGAGEQFF
CDR3 length: 15; V gene: TRBV5-1; clone size: NA; CDR3 protein: CASSLGLAGPETQYF
CDR3 length: 16; V gene: TRBV27; clone size: NA; CDR3 protein: CASRNQERGHYNEQFF
CDR3 length: 14; V gene: TRBV7-3; clone size: NA; CDR3 protein: CASSATGLAVGQFF
CDR3 length: 14; V gene: TRBV29-1; clone size: once; CDR3 protein: CSVDRGTVQETQYF
CDR3 length: 15; V gene: TRBV15; clone size: NA; CDR3 protein: CATLDSLTWNTEAFF
CDR3 length: 15; V gene: TRBV3-1/TRBV3-2; clone size: NA; CDR3 protein: CASSQPGTGGNTIYF
CDR3 length: 17; V gene: TRBV27; clone size: NA; CDR3 protein: CASSLSTSGIYTGELFF
CDR3 length: 14; V gene: TRBV19; clone size: NA; CDR3 protein: CASSPLAGDGELFF
CDR3 length: 15; V gene: TRBV24-1; clone size: once; CDR3 protein: CATSDPRQGAHEQYF
CDR3 length: 14; V gene: TRBV15; clone size: once; CDR3 protein: CATSRDRERSGYTF
CDR3 length: 16; V gene: TRBV9; clone size: few; CDR3 protein: CASSAQRTGKNYGYTF
CDR3 length: 14; V gene: TRBV19; clone size: NA; CDR3 protein: CASRTSGNSYEQYF
CDR3 length: 14; V gene: TRBV7-9; clone size: NA; CDR3 protein: CASSSLDRAYGYTF
CDR3 length: 13; V gene: TRBV7-8; clone size: once; CDR3 protein: CASSSTLNTEAFF
CDR3 length: 15; V gene: TRBV4-1; clone size: NA; CDR3 protein: CASSQETAAYSPLHF
CDR3 length: 18; V gene: TRBV28; clone size: once; CDR3 protein: CASTPGGLAGGGAYEQYF
CDR3 length: 16; V gene: TRBV5-3; clone size: once; CDR3 protein: CARSRTGVKGDTEAFF
CDR3 length: 14; V gene: TRBV10-3; clone size: NA; CDR3 protein: CAIGRDPTYNEQFF
CDR3 length: 12; V gene: TRBV28; clone size: NA; CDR3 protein: CASGYRHTEAFF
CDR3 length: 14; V gene: TRBV4-2; clone size: NA; CDR3 protein: CASSQVLGDREQYF
CDR3 length: 14; V gene: TRBV27; clone size: NA; CDR3 protein: CASSPGQFEETQYF
CDR3 length: 15; V gene: TRBV4-1; clone size: NA; CDR3 protein: CASSESGQGNYGYTF
CDR3 length: 15; V gene: TRBV6-2/TRBV6-3; clone size: NA; CDR3 protein: CASSYPGTGTYEQYF